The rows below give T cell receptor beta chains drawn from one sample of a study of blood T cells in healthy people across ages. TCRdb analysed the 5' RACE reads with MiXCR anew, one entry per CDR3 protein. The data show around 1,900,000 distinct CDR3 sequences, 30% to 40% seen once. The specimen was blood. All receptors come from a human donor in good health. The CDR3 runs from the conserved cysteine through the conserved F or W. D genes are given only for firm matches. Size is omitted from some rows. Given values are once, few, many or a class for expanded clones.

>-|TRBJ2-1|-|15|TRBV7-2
CASSPRWKPDNEQFF
TGTGCCAGCAGCCCACGTTGGAAACCGGACAATGAGCAGTTCTTC
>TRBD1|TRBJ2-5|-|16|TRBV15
CATSRGARGLTNTQYF
TGTGCCACCAGCAGGGGGGCAAGGGGGCTGACGAACACTCAGTACTTC
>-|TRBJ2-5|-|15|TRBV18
CASLERGGAAETQYF
TGTGCCAGCCTCGAGCGAGGGGGGGCCGCGGAGACCCAGTACTTC
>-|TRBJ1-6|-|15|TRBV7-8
CASSLQWGPNSPLHF
TGTGCCAGCAGCTTGCAATGGGGGCCCAATTCACCCCTCCACTTT
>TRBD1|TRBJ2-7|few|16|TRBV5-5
CASSLNRRQGSYEQYF
TGTGCCAGCAGCTTGAACCGGAGACAGGGATCCTACGAGCAGTACTTC
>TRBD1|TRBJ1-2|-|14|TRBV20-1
CSAPGGTVNYGYTF
TGCAGTGCCCCCGGGGGGACAGTTAACTATGGCTACACCTTC
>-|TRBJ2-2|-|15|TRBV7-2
CASSLDLMNTGELFF
TGTGCCAGCAGCTTAGATCTGATGAACACCGGGGAGCTGTTTTTT
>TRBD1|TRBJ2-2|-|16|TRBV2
CASSVSTGQGIGELFF
TGTGCCAGCAGTGTGTCTACGGGACAGGGGATCGGGGAGCTGTTTTTT
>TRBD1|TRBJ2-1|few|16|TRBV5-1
CASSLDGTGGHNEQFF
TGCGCCAGCAGCTTGGATGGGACAGGGGGACACAATGAGCAGTTCTTC
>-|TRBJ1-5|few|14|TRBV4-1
CASSQWQSNQPQHF
TGCGCCAGCAGCCAGTGGCAAAGCAATCAGCCCCAGCATTTT
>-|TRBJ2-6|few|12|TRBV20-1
CSWESGANVLTF
TGCAGTTGGGAGTCTGGGGCCAACGTCCTGACTTTC
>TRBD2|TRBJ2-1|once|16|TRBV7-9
CASSFRTSGGRPEQFF
TGTGCCAGCAGCTTTCGGACTAGCGGGGGGAGGCCTGAGCAGTTCTTC
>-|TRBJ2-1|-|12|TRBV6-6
CASLGGSGEQFF
TGTGCCAGCCTTGGGGGCTCGGGTGAGCAGTTCTTC
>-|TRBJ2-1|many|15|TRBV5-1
CASSLEAGGYNEQFF
TGCGCCAGCAGCTTAGAGGCGGGCGGTTACAATGAGCAGTTCTTC